These 17 T cell receptor beta chains were sequenced from one sample in a study of shared clonotypes between healthy human individuals. Clones were sequenced by immunoSEQ multiplex PCR, and TCRdb holds only the in-frame ones, with some missing. The table has about 960,000 clones, 60% to 85% seen once. The sample consisted of memory CD4+ T cells sorted from blood. Sample subset: CD45RA-negative fraction. The receptors stem from a young man in good health.

The gene calls are TRBV2 and TRBJ2-1; D is perhaps TRBD2 (6 bases). The CDR3 length is 16 residues. CDR1 is SNHLY and CDR2 is FYNNEI in the germline V gene. V was trimmed by 6 bases and J by 1 base, leaving 16 bases between them. This CDR3 reads CASSLRVLASYNEQFF. The CDR3 region has the DNA TGTGCCAGCAGCTTAAGAGTCCTAGCGTCCTACAATGAGCAGTTCTTC.

On this clone: This could be a read error, since a much larger clone is one nucleotide away. The same CDR3 can be traced to other DNA sequences in this sample. This chain connects TRBV9 to TRBJ1-5; D is uncertain. The CDR3 covers 15 residues. V dropped 0 bases and J dropped 0 bases, with 7 bases sitting between them. Germline values: CDR1 SGDLS, CDR2 YYNGEE. CDR3 in amino acids: CASSVGRNSNQPQHF. As DNA, the CDR3 is TGTGCCAGCAGCGTAGGACGGAATAGCAATCAGCCCCAGCATTTT.

The chain combines TRBV5-4 with TRBJ1-1, with 8 nucleotides matching TRBD1. V shed 4 bases, J shed 2 bases, and the junction held 13 bases outside the gene matches. Germline loops: CDR1 SGHNT, CDR2 YYREEE (reference sequence). CDR3 length equals 17 residues. CDR3 bases: TGTGCCAGCAGCCCCGGACAGGGTGGCAATCTCAACACTGAAGCTTTCTTT. Its protein product is CASSPGQGGNLNTEAFF. Supplemented by reference TRBV5-4 and TRBJ1-1, the full variable domain reads ETGVTQSPTHLIKTRGQQVTLRCSSQSGHNTVSWYQQALGQGPQFIFQYYREEENGRGNFPPRFSGLQFPNYSSELNVNALELDDSALYLCASSPGQGGNLNTEAFFGQGTRLTVV.

The chain uses TRBV5-1 and TRBJ2-3; D uncertain. The CDR3 runs 13 residues. The V end lost 6 bases, the J end lost 2 bases, and 10 bases lay between the germline ends. CDR1 and CDR2 from the germline V gene are SGHRS and YFSETQ. This chain's CDR3 is CASNPGHTDTQYF. CDR3 sequence (DNA): TGCGCCAGCAACCCGGGCCACACAGATACGCAGTATTTT.

The J gene is TRBJ2-2, the V gene TRBV9, with 15 bases matching TRBD2. Germline CDR1 is SGDLS and CDR2 is YYNGEE. The length of the CDR3 is 19 residues. With 3 bases clipped from V and 5 bases from J, the junction kept 11 bases outside the gene matches. Here the CDR3 DNA reads TGTGCCAGCAGCGCTACCCAGGGACTAGCGGGAGGTTGGACCGGGGAGCTGTTTTTT. Encoded protein: CASSATQGLAGGWTGELFF. Variable domain in full (rest from reference TRBV9 and TRBJ2-2): DSGVTQTPKHLITATGQRVTLRCSPRSGDLSVYWYQQSLDQGLQFLIQYYNGEERAKGNILERFSAQQFPDLHSELNLSSLELGDSALYFCASSATQGLAGGWTGELFFGEGSRLTVL.

The chain recombines TRBV27 with TRBJ1-2, with D possibly being TRBD1 (6 bases). Germline-derived CDR1 and CDR2 are MNHEY and SMNVEV (reference sequence). The V and J ends lost 5 bases and 5 bases respectively, with 15 bases between them. The CDR3 spans 14 residues. The CDR3 sequence: CASSPRGGEYGYTF. The CDR3 DNA is TGTGCCAGCAGTCCCCGGGGGGGCGAGTATGGCTACACCTTC.

The chain employs TRBV5-1 and TRBJ1-4; D not certain. Trimming removed 3 bases at V and 0 bases at J, with 12 bases between. There are 16 residues in the CDR3. Germline loops: CDR1 SGHRS, CDR2 YFSETQ. CDR3 DNA: TGCGCCAGCAGCTGGGGAGCCGCTGCAACTAATGAAAAACTGTTTTTT. Amino acid sequence: CASSWGAAATNEKLFF.

The chain carries TRBV29-1 and TRBJ2-1; 15 bases match TRBD2. Trimming removed 7 bases from V and 14 bases from J; junction bases left unmatched: 9. The CDR3 consists of 13 residues. Germline V gene sequence: CDR1 SQVTM, CDR2 ANQGSEA. The CDR3 DNA reads as TGCAGCGCCGAGGGACTAGCGGGGGGTGCGGAGTTCTTC. This gives the protein CSAEGLAGGAEFF.

Notes on this clone: Other DNA sequences in this specimen translate into the identical CDR3. The V and J genes are TRBV19 and TRBJ1-2; 9 bases map to TRBD1. CDR1 and CDR2 (germline): LNHDA, SQIVND (reference sequence). The CDR3 covers 14 residues. V lost 5 bases to trimming and J lost 6 bases; unmatched junction nucleotides: 7. CDR3 loop: CASSPGQGADGYTF. CDR3 bases: TGTGCCAGTAGTCCGGGACAGGGCGCAGATGGCTACACCTTC.

This chain uses TRBV4-3 with TRBJ1-1; D remains unclear. The germline CDR1 and CDR2 sequences are LGHNA and YSLEER. Trimming cost V 3 bases and J 0 bases, with 32 bases left between them. This CDR3 has 22 amino acids. DNA of the CDR3: TGCGCCAGCAGCCAGGATGCCCTAATGCTCTTGCAGCTTGATAAAATGAACACTGAAGCTTTCTTT. Its translation is CASSQDALMLLQLDKMNTEAFF.

The CDR3 protein is CASSWGVSGNTIYF. CDR3 in DNA: TGTGCCAGCAGTTGGGGCGTCTCTGGAAACACCATATATTTT. This rearrangement joins TRBV5-6 to TRBJ1-3; weak D call: TRBD1 (5 bases). Trimming stripped 5 bases from V and 0 bases from J, with 9 bases between. The CDR3 consists of 14 residues. CDR1 is SGHDT, CDR2 YYEEEE, per germline.

This clone is a singleton in its sample. This sequence joins TRBV10-2 and TRBJ2-1; D not certain. CDR1 is WSHSY and CDR2 is SAAADI in the germline V gene. This CDR3 has 15 residues. Between the trimmed V and J ends, which lost 3 bases and 0 bases, there was a span of 9 bases. CDR3 bases: TGCGCCAGCAGTGAAGATGGGTTCTCCTACAATGAGCAGTTCTTC. As protein: CASSEDGFSYNEQFF.

The chain is built from TRBV9 and TRBJ1-6, with D uncertain. The CDR3 totals 16 residues. V was trimmed by 0 bases and J by 0 bases, leaving 7 bases between them. Germline V gene data show CDR1 as SGDLS and CDR2 as YYNGEE. CDR3 coding DNA: TGTGCCAGCAGCGTAGCGGCGAGCTCCTATAATTCACCCCTCCACTTT. It specifies CASSVAASSYNSPLHF.

The rearrangement links TRBV7-3 to TRBJ2-2, with D unclear. Germline assignment: CDR1 SGHTA and CDR2 FQGTGA. The length of the CDR3 is 13 residues. The germline V and J ends were trimmed by 4 bases and 4 bases, with 7 bases remaining between them. The CDR3 DNA reads as TGTGCCAGCAGCTCATGGCCCACCGGGGAGCTGTTTTTT. Translated, it gives CASSSWPTGELFF.

The sample holds one count of this clone. This sample includes further DNA sequences coding for the same CDR3. The chain couples TRBV11-2 to TRBJ2-1, with TRBD2 as a possible D gene (6 bases). Trimming stripped 5 bases from V and 4 bases from J, with 15 bases between. This CDR3 is built from 15 residues. From germline, CDR1 is SGHAT and CDR2 FQNNGV. Written as DNA, the CDR3 is TGTGCCAGCAGCCCTCGACTGGCGGGGTACAATGAGCAGTTCTTC. Translated: CASSPRLAGYNEQFF.

With respect to this clone: Other DNA sequences in this specimen translate into the identical CDR3. CDR3 coding DNA: TGTGCCAGCAGTGCGGAGGGAGGCAATTCACCCCTCCACTTT. Translated, it gives CASSAEGGNSPLHF. The genes are TRBV6-4 and TRBJ1-6; D uncertain. The CDR3 runs 14 residues. Germline V gene sequence: CDR1 MRHNA, CDR2 SNTAGT. V lost 4 bases and J 7 bases, leaving 11 bases between the germline ends.

This clone occurred once. This chain links TRBV6-5 with TRBJ1-6, with 8 bases aligning to TRBD1. This CDR3 is 15 amino acids long. V gave up 0 bases and J gave up 9 bases; unmatched junction bases: 4. Looked up from germline, CDR1 is MNHEY and CDR2 is SVGAGI. CDR3 nucleotides: TGTGCCAGCAGTTACTCGACAGGGGCAGTTTCACCCCTCCACTTT. Its protein product is CASSYSTGAVSPLHF.